This record concerns one TCR beta chain sequence. The sample originates from a study of regulatory T cells in long-lasting Graves disease. CDR3 regions were amplified by Arm-PCR using iRepertoire HTBI primers to build TCR beta libraries. Each CDR3 protein is one row after TCRdb ran MiXCR on the multiplex PCR reads. The data hold 580,000 or so distinct CDR3 sequences, with about 16% observed a single time. Time point: newly diagnosed GD, antithyroid drugs for less than 3 months. TCR sequences were obtained from RNA taken from PBMCs. Per germline, CDR1 MNHEY and CDR2 SVGEGT. With 0 bases clipped from V and 5 bases from J, the junction kept 8 bases outside the gene matches. The CDR3 length is 16 residues. This sample was shared with a second study, whose subject was T cells in Graves' hyperthyroidism and ophthalmopathy. From that paper: Patients aged 18 to 65 had newly diagnosed hyperthyroidism lasting under 2 months. Patients showing uncontrolled infection, other autoimmune disease, pregnancy or lactation were ineligible.

Sequenced material: peripheral blood mononuclear cells (PBMCs), taken at new diagnosis, from a patient treated with antithyroid drugs. The TCR sequence derives from a man in his late teens or twenties with Graves disease. This sequence joins TRBV6-2 or TRBV6-3 and TRBJ2-7; the match to TRBD2 covers 9 bases. CDR3: CASSYSVREGIHEQYF. DNA of the CDR3: TGTGCCAGCAGTTACTCTGTGCGGGAGGGCATCCACGAGCAGTACTTC.